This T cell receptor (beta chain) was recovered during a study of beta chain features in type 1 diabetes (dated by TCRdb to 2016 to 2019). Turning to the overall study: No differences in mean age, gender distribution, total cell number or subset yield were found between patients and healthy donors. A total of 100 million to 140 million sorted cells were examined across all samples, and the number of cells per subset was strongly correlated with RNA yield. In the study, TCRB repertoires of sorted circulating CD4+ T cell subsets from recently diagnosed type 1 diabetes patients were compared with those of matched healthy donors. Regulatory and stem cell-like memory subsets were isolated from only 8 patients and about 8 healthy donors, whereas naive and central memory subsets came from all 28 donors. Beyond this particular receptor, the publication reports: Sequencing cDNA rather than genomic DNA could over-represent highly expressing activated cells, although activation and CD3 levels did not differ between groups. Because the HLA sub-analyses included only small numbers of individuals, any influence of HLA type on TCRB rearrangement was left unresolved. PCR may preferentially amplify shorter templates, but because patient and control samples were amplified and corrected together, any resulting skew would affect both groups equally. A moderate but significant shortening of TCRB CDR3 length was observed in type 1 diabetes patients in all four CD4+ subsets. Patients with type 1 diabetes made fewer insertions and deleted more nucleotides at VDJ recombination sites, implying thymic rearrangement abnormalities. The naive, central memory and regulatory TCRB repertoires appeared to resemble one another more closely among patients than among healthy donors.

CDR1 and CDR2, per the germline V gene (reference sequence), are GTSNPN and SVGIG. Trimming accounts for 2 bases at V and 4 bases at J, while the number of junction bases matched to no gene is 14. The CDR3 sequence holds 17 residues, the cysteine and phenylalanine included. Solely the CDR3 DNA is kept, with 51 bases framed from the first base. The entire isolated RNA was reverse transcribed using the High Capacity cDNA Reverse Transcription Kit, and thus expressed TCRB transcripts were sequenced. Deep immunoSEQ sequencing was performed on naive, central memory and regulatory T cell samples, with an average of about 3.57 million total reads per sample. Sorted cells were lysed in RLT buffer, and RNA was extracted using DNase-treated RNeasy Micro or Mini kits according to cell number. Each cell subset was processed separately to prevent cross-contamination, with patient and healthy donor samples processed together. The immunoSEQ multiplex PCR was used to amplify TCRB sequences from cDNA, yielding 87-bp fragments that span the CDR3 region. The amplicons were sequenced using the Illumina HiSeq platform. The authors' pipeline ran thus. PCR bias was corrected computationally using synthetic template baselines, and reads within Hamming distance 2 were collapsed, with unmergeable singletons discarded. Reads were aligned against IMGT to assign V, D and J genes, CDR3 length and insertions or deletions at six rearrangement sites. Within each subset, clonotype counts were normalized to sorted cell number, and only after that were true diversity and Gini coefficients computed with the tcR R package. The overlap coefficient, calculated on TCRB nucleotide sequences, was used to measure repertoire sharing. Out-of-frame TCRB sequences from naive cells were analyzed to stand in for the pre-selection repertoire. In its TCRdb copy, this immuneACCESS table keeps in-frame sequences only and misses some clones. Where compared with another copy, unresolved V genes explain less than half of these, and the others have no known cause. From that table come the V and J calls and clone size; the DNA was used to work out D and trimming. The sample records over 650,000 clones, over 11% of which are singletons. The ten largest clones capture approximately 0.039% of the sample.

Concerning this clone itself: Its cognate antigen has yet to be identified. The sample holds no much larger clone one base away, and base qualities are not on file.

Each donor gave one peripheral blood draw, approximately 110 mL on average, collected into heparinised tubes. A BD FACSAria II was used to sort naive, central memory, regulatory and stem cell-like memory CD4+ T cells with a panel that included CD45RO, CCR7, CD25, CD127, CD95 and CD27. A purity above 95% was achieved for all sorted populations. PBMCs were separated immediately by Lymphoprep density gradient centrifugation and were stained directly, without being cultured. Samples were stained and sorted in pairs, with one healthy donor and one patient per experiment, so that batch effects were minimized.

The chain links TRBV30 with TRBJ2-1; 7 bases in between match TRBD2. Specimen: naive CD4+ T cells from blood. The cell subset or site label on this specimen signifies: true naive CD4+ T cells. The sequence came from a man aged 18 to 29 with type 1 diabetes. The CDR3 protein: CAWSPTRNSGRYNEQFF. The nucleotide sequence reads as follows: TGTGCCTGGAGTCCAACCCGGAATAGCGGGCGGTACAATGAGCAGTTCTTC.